A selection of T cell receptor beta chains follows, all from one sample in a study of CD8 T cells in ankylosing spondylitis. Using its own MiXCR run on the 5' RACE reads, TCRdb lists one record per CDR3 protein. The data show approximately 100,000 distinct CDR3 sequences, less than 25% seen once. The specimen sequenced was synovial fluid, either unsorted or a sorted T cell fraction (not recorded which). These receptors were taken from a male donor with ankylosing spondylitis. The CDR3 runs from the conserved cysteine through the conserved F or W. The order of the fields is V gene, D gene, J gene, clone size, CDR3 protein, CDR3 DNA. A D gene is named only where the DNA matches it firmly. Clone size, where shown, is once, few, many, or a class for clones that have expanded.

TRBV29-1	NA	TRBJ1-5	NA	CSVKAGDQPQHF	TGCAGCGTGAAGGCAGGGGACCAGCCCCAGCATTTT
TRBV5-1	TRBD1	TRBJ2-5	NA	CASSLDRGNEETQYF	TGCGCCAGCAGCTTGGACAGGGGGAACGAAGAGACCCAGTACTTC
TRBV6-2/TRBV6-3	NA	TRBJ1-5	NA	CASSSSPQGLMQPQHF	TGTGCCAGCAGTTCTTCCCCCCAGGGCCTGATGCAGCCCCAGCATTTT
TRBV11-3	NA	TRBJ2-1	few	CASSLVDYYNEQFF	TGTGCCAGCAGCTTAGTCGACTACTACAATGAGCAGTTCTTC
TRBV7-2	TRBD2	TRBJ2-2	few	CASSLDSGRLFF	TGTGCCAGCAGCCTGGATAGCGGGAGGCTGTTTTTT
TRBV2	NA	TRBJ2-3	NA	CATTWGVSTDTQYF	TGTGCCACCACATGGGGGGTTAGCACAGATACGCAGTATTTT
TRBV20-1	NA	TRBJ2-7	NA	CSAMVTYEQYF	TGCAGTGCCATGGTAACCTACGAGCAGTACTTC
TRBV7-2	NA	TRBJ2-5	NA	CASSLRRTQETQYF	TGTGCCAGCAGCTTACGACGTACACAAGAGACCCAGTACTTC
TRBV18	TRBD1	TRBJ1-1	many	CASSPPGQKNTEAFF	TGTGCCAGCTCACCACCGGGACAGAAGAACACTGAAGCTTTCTTT
TRBV19	TRBD1	TRBJ2-1	NA	CASSKETGVEQFF	TGTGCCAGTAGTAAAGAGACAGGGGTGGAGCAGTTCTTC
TRBV12-3/TRBV12-4	NA	TRBJ2-6	few	CASSAGVSGANVLTF	TGTGCCAGCAGTGCAGGGGTCTCTGGGGCCAACGTCCTGACTTTC
TRBV6-1	NA	TRBJ1-2	few	CASSELGGQRGYTF	TGTGCCAGCAGTGAATTGGGCGGCCAACGAGGCTACACCTTC
TRBV25-1	NA	TRBJ2-3	NA	CASSLDHTDTQYF	TGTGCCAGCAGCCTGGACCACACAGATACGCAGTATTTT
TRBV7-2	NA	TRBJ1-2	NA	CASSLVVTHGYTF	TGTGCCAGCAGCTTAGTGGTAACCCATGGCTACACCTTC
TRBV9	TRBD2	TRBJ2-3	NA	CASSPSGVTDTQYF	TGTGCCAGCAGCCCTAGCGGGGTCACAGATACGCAGTATTTT
TRBV3-1	NA	TRBJ1-2	NA	CASSQITSFNYGYTF	TGTGCCAGCAGCCAAATAACAAGCTTTAACTATGGCTACACCTTC
TRBV4-1	NA	TRBJ1-2	few	CASSQRDGLYGYTF	TGCGCCAGCAGCCAACGGGACGGACTCTATGGCTACACCTTC
TRBV7-7	TRBD1	TRBJ2-3	many	CASSPGTEPLDTQYF	TGTGCCAGCAGCCCAGGGACAGAGCCTTTGGATACGCAGTATTTT
TRBV11-2	TRBD1	TRBJ2-7	many	CASRPTGGSYEQYF	TGTGCCAGCAGACCGACAGGGGGCTCCTACGAGCAGTACTTC
TRBV12-5	NA	TRBJ2-1	many	CASGTGEGSEQFF	TGTGCTAGTGGGACAGGGGAGGGGTCTGAGCAGTTCTTC
TRBV12-3/TRBV12-4	NA	TRBJ2-6	few	CASRRTAGANVLTF	TGTGCCAGCAGGCGGACTGCTGGGGCCAACGTCCTGACTTTC
TRBV14	NA	TRBJ1-1	NA	CASSQDKKRHMNTEAFF	TGTGCCAGCAGCCAAGATAAAAAGAGGCACATGAACACTGAAGCTTTCTTT
TRBV20-1	NA	TRBJ2-7	NA	CSARVMGRRYEQYF	TGCAGTGCTAGAGTCATGGGGCGCCGATACGAGCAGTACTTC
TRBV20-1	NA	TRBJ2-1	NA	CSATFRNEQFF	TGCAGTGCTACCTTTCGCAATGAGCAGTTCTTC
TRBV20-1	TRBD2	TRBJ2-3	NA	CSATAGDSTDTQYF	TGCAGTGCTACAGCGGGGGATAGCACAGATACGCAGTATTTT
TRBV5-1	TRBD1	TRBJ1-4	few	CASSPGTVLNEKLFF	TGCGCCAGCAGCCCAGGGACAGTCCTTAATGAAAAACTGTTTTTT
TRBV18	NA	TRBJ2-1	NA	CASSPPKSGGDNEQFF	TGTGCCAGCTCACCACCGAAGTCAGGGGGGGACAATGAGCAGTTCTTC
TRBV5-1	TRBD1	TRBJ2-5	NA	CASCVRGSIQETQYF	TGCGCCAGCTGCGTCAGGGGGAGCATCCAAGAGACCCAGTACTTC
TRBV11-2	TRBD2	TRBJ2-5	NA	CASSLDLVGGKTQYF	TGTGCCAGCAGCTTAGACTTGGTGGGAGGGAAGACCCAGTACTTC
TRBV5-1	TRBD1	TRBJ1-1	many	CASTSRQGIEAFF	TGCGCCAGCACTTCAAGACAGGGGATTGAAGCTTTCTTT
TRBV20-1	NA	TRBJ2-3	few	CSARGLNTQYF	TGCAGTGCTAGAGGGCTGAATACGCAGTATTTT
TRBV7-8	NA	TRBJ2-3	NA	CASSLMLGGERDTQYF	TGTGCCAGCAGCTTAATGTTAGGAGGGGAGAGAGATACGCAGTATTTT
TRBV18	NA	TRBJ1-5	many	CASSPIRDRSNQPQHF	TGTGCCAGCTCACCTATAAGAGACAGAAGCAATCAGCCCCAGCATTTT
TRBV7-6	TRBD2	TRBJ2-1	few	CASSLAPSGRRSYNEQFF	TGTGCCAGCAGCTTAGCGCCTAGCGGGAGGAGGTCCTACAATGAGCAGTTCTTC
TRBV5-6	NA	TRBJ2-1	few	CASSPYFGAGEQFF	NA
TRBV20-1	NA	TRBJ1-1	NA	CSARDLVTEAFF	TGCAGTGCTAGAGATCTCGTCACTGAAGCTTTCTTT
TRBV5-5	TRBD1	TRBJ1-2	NA	CASSFGTANYGYTF	TGTGCCAGCAGCTTTGGGACAGCGAACTATGGCTACACCTTC
TRBV6-1	TRBD2	TRBJ2-1	NA	CASSLLAGSYNEQFF	TGTGCCAGCAGCCTGTTAGCGGGGTCCTACAATGAGCAGTTCTTC
TRBV2	TRBD1	TRBJ1-6	NA	CASLRQGNSPLHF	TGTGCCAGCTTGAGACAGGGTAACTCACCCCTCCACTTT
TRBV7-2	TRBD2	TRBJ2-1	many	CASSRQAGGQYNEQFF	TGTGCCAGCAGCCGCCAAGCGGGAGGCCAATACAATGAGCAGTTCTTC
TRBV24-1	NA	TRBJ2-3	NA	CATSDLGLASHTQYF	TGTGCCACCAGTGATTTGGGGCTAGCGAGTCATACGCAGTATTTT
TRBV3-1	TRBD1	TRBJ2-2	NA	CASSRGTGVGELFF	TGTGCCAGCAGCCGGGGGACAGGGGTCGGGGAGCTGTTTTTT